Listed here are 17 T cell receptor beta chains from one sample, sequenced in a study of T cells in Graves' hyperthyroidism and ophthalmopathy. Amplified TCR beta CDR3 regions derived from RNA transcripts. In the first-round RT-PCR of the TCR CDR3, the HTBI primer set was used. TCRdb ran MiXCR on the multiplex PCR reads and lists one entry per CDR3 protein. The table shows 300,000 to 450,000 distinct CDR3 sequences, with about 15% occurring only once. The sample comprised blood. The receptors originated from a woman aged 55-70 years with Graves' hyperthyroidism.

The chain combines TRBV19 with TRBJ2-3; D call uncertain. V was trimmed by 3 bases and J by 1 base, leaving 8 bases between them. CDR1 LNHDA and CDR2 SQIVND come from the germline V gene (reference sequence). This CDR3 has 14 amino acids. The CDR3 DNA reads TGTGCCAGTAGTATCCCCGGCCGCACAGATACGCAGTATTTT. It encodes CASSIPGRTDTQYF. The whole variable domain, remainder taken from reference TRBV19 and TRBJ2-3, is DGGITQSPKYLFRKEGQNVTLSCEQNLNHDAMYWYRQDPGQGLRLIYYSQIVNDFQKGDIAEGYSVSREKKESFPLTVTSAQKNPTAFYLCASSIPGRTDTQYFGPGTRLTVL.

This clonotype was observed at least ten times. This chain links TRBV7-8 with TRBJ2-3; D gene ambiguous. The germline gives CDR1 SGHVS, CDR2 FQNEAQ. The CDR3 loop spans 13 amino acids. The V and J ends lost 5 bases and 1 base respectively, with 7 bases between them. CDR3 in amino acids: CASSVAGTDTQYF. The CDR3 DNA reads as TGTGCCAGCAGCGTGGCGGGCACAGATACGCAGTATTTT.

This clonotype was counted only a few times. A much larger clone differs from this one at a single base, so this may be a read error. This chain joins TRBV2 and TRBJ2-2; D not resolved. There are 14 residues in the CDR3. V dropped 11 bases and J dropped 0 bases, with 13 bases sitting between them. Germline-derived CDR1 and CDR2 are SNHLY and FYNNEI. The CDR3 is CAGTPMPNTGELFF. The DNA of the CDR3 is TGTGCCGGCACGCCTATGCCGAACACCGGGGAGCTGTTTTTT.

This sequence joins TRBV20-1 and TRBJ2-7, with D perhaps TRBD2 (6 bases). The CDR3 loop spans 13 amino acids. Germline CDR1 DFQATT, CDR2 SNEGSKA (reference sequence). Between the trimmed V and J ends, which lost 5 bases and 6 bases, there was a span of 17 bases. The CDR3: CSAQGGLNSEQYF. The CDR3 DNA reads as TGCAGTGCTCAGGGAGGCCTAAACAGCGAGCAGTACTTC.

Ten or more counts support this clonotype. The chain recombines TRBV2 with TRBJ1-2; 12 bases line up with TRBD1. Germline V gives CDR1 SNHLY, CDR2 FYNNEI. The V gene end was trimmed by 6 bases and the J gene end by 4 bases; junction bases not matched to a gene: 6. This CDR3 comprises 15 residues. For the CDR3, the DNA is TGTGCCAGCAGGTCGGGGACAGGGGGCGTCTATGGCTACACCTTC. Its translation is CASRSGTGGVYGYTF.

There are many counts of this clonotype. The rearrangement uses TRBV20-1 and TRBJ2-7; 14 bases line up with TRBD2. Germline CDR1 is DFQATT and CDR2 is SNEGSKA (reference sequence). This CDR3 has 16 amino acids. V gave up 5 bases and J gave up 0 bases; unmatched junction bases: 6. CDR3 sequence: CSAETSGRGSSYEQYF. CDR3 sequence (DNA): TGCAGTGCTGAGACTAGCGGGAGGGGGAGCTCCTACGAGCAGTACTTC.

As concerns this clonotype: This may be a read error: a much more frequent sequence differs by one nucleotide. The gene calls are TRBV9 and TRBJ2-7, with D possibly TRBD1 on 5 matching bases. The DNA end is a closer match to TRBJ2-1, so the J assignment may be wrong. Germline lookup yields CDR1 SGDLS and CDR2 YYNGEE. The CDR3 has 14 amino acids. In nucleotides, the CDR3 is TGTGCCAGCAGCGTAGGCAGACAGACCTACGAGCAGTTCTTC. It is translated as CASSVGRQTYEQFF.

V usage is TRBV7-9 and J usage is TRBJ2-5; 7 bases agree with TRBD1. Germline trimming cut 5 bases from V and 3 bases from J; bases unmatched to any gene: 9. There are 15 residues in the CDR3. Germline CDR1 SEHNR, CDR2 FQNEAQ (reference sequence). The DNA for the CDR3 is TGTGCCAGCAGCCCCGGACAGGCGTCAAAAGAGACCCAGTACTTC. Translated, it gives CASSPGQASKETQYF.

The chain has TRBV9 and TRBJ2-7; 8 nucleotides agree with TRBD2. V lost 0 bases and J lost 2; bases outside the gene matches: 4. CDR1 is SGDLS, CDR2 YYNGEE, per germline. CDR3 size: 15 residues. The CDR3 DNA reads TGTGCCAGCAGCGTAGCGGGAGGGGGTGCCTACGAGCAGTACTTC. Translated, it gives CASSVAGGGAYEQYF.

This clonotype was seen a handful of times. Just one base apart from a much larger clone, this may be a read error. CDR3 residues: CASNLQGTRRGGYTF. The CDR3 coding sequence is TGTGCCAGCAACTTACAGGGCACGAGGAGGGGAGGCTACACCTTC. V is TRBV13 and J is TRBJ1-2; a possible D gene is TRBD1 (6 bases). Germline assignment: CDR1 PRHDT and CDR2 FYEKMQ (reference sequence). The CDR3 length is 15 residues. The whole variable domain, filled in from reference TRBV13 and TRBJ1-2, reads AAGVIQSPRHLIKEKRETATLKCYPIPRHDTVYWYQQGPGQDPQFLISFYEKMQSDKGSIPDRFSAQQFSDYHSELNMSSLELGDSALYFCASNLQGTRRGGYTFGSGTRLTVV.

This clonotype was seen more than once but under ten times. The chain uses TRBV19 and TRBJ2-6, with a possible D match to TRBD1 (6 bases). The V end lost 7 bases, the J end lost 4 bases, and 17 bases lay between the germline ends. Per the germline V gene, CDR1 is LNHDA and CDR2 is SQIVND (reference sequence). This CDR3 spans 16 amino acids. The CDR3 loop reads CASTPGRGSGANVLTF. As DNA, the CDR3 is TGTGCCAGTACCCCGGGCAGGGGATCCGGGGCCAACGTCCTGACTTTC.

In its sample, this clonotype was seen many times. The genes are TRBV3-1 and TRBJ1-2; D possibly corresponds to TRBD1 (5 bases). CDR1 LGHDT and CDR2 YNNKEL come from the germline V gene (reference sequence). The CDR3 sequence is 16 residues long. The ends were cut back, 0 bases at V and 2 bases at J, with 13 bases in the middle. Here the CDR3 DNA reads TGTGCCAGCAGCCAAGATGACGGAGGGACCAACTATGGCTACACCTTC. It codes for CASSQDDGGTNYGYTF.

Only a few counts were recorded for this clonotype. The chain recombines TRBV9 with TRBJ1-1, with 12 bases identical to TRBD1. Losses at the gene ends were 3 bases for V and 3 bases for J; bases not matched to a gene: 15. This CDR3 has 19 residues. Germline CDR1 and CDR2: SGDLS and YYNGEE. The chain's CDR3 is CASSAGGQGALVYDTEAFF. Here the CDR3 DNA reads TGTGCCAGCAGCGCAGGGGGACAGGGGGCTTTAGTTTATGACACTGAAGCTTTCTTT.

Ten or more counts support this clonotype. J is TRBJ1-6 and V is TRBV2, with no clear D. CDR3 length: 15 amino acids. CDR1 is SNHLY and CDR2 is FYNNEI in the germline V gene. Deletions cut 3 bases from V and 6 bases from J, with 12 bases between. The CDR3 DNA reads TGTGCCAGCAGTGAGATTGAGATGGTTAATTCACCCCTCCACTTT. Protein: CASSEIEMVNSPLHF.

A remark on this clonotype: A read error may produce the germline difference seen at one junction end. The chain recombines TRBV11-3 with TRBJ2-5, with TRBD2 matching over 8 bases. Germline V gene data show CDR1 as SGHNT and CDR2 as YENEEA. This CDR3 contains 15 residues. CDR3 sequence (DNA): TGTGCCAGCAGCTTACGAGCGGGAGATGTAGAGATCCAGTACTTC. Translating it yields CASSLRAGDVEIQYF.

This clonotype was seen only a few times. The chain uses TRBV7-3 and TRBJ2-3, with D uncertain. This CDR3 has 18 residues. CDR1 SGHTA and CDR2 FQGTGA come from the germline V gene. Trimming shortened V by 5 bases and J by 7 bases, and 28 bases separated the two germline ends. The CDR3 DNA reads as TGTGCCAGCAGCCCCGCCCCTACCCCGGCCCCAAGTAGGAATACGCAGTATTTT. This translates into CASSPAPTPAPSRNTQYF.

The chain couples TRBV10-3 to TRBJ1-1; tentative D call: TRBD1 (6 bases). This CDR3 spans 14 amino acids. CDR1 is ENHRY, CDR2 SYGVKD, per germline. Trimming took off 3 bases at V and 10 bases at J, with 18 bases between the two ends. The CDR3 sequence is CAISDGYREFVAFF. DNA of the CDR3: TGTGCCATCAGTGACGGGTACAGGGAATTTGTAGCTTTCTTT.